The 18 T cell receptor beta chains reported below all come from one sample, sequenced in a study of T cell repertoires in cytomegalovirus infection. TCRdb reprocessed the reads with MiXCR, giving one entry per CDR3 protein. The table has some 920,000 distinct CDR3 sequences, about a third seen once. No antigen is known for these receptors. The sequenced sample was cultured CD8+ T cells from PBMCs, obtained from culture after CMV antigen stimulation. The receptor source for this set is a human donor in good health (CMV status not recorded). Some clones in this sample may be carry-over from other donors' samples.

The rearrangement uses TRBV6-2 or TRBV6-3 and TRBJ2-7, with 12 bases aligning to TRBD2. The trim removed 7 bases at V and 2 bases at J, leaving 3 bases unmatched. Looked up from germline, CDR1 is MNHEY and CDR2 is SVGEGT. This CDR3 is 14 amino acids long. In DNA, the CDR3 is TGTGCCAGCATTGGACTAGCGGGGCCCTACGAGCAGTACTTC. This translates into CASIGLAGPYEQYF.

This clonotype appeared a few times. V usage is TRBV12-3 or TRBV12-4 and J usage is TRBJ2-1; D is uncertain. Trimming pared 6 bases from V and 9 bases from J, leaving 9 bases between. There are 11 residues in the CDR3. The CDR3 DNA reads as TGTGCCAGCAGCGACGCCAGTGAGCAGTTCTTC. It is translated as CASSDASEQFF.

V gene TRBV7-6 combines with J gene TRBJ1-6; D is undetermined. Germline values: CDR1 SGHVS, CDR2 FNYEAQ. Trimming removed 5 bases at V and 0 bases at J, with 20 bases between. The length of the CDR3 is 19 residues. Here the CDR3 reads CASSPTRAAASSYNSPLHF. Written as DNA, the CDR3 is TGTGCCAGCAGCCCGACGCGGGCTGCGGCTAGCTCCTATAATTCACCCCTCCACTTT.

There are many counts of this clonotype. The chain carries TRBV4-2 and TRBJ2-3; TRBD2 matches at 9 bases. Germline CDR1 reads LGHNA; CDR2 reads YNFKEQ. The CDR3 has 16 residues. Trimming removed 5 bases from V and 3 bases from J; junction bases left unmatched: 9. The CDR3: CASSLPGLASTDTQYF. In nucleotides, the CDR3 is TGTGCCAGCAGCTTACCGGGACTAGCTAGTACAGATACGCAGTATTTT.

This clonotype was observed a few times. The chain couples TRBV5-8 to TRBJ1-5; D not resolved. Per the germline V gene, CDR1 is SGHTS and CDR2 is YDEGEE. The CDR3 extends over 14 amino acids. V shed 6 bases and J shed 4 bases, with 14 bases lying between them. CDR3 protein: CASTLAESNQPQHF. The CDR3 DNA is TGTGCCAGCACCCTCGCGGAGTCTAATCAGCCCCAGCATTTT.

This clonotype was seen ten or more times. CDR3 nucleotides: TGTGCCAGCAGTCCCGGGGGCGTAACTGAAGCTTTCTTT. As protein: CASSPGGVTEAFF. The chain recombines TRBV12-3 or TRBV12-4 with TRBJ1-1; possibly TRBD1 for D (6 bases). The V end was cut by 5 bases, the J end by 5 bases, with 12 bases between. The CDR3 has 13 residues.

Notes on this clonotype: With a much larger clone just one base away, this may be a read error. J is TRBJ2-2 and V is TRBV7-6, with TRBD2 matching 10 bases. The ends lost 5 bases at V and 6 bases at J; junction bases unmatched: 18. This CDR3 region has 19 residues. Germline V gives CDR1 SGHVS, CDR2 FNYEAQ. The CDR3 coding sequence is TGTGCCAGCAGCAATATCGGACTAGCGGTGGGGCCAGTCCCCGGGGAGCTGTTTTTT. Amino acid sequence: CASSNIGLAVGPVPGELFF.

This clonotype was detected only a few times. The rearrangement uses TRBV28 and TRBJ2-4, with D unresolved. Trimming stripped 1 base from V and 1 base from J, with 8 bases between. CDR1 and CDR2 (germline): MDHEN, SYDVKM. The CDR3 is 15 residues long. CDR3 DNA sequence: TGTGCCAGCAGTTTATTCCAGAGGGCCAAAAACATTCAGTACTTC. Its protein product is CASSLFQRAKNIQYF. The full variable domain, with the rest looked up from reference TRBV28 and TRBJ2-4, is DVKVTQSSRYLVKRTGEKVFLECVQDMDHENMFWYRQDPGLGLRLIYFSYDVKMKEKGDIPEGYSVSREKKERFSLILESASTNQTSMYLCASSLFQRAKNIQYFGAGTRLSVL.

In this sample, this clonotype turned up many times. V and J are TRBV6-5 and TRBJ1-1; D may be TRBD1 (5 bases). The CDR3 has 12 amino acids. The germline gives CDR1 MNHEY, CDR2 SVGAGI. The V gene lost 6 bases and the J gene lost 2 bases, with 7 bases spanning the gap. The CDR3 bases are TGTGCCAGCAGCGGACAAAACACTGAAGCTTTCTTT. This gives the protein CASSGQNTEAFF.

This clonotype was observed a few times. CDR3: CASSYDDGDGYTF. For the CDR3, the DNA is TGTGCCAGCAGTTACGATGACGGGGATGGCTACACCTTC. This sequence joins TRBV6-5 and TRBJ1-2; D is uncertain. The CDR3 loop spans 13 amino acids. In germline, CDR1 is MNHEY, CDR2 SVGAGI. Trimming took off 2 bases at V and 6 bases at J, with 10 bases between the two ends.

The J gene is TRBJ2-1, the V gene TRBV28, with no clear D. This CDR3 contains 12 residues. CDR1 is MDHEN, CDR2 SYDVKM, per germline. V lost 5 bases and J 13 bases, leaving 15 bases between the germline ends. In DNA, the CDR3 is TGTGCCAGCAGTGGGGATCCGACGAAACAGTTCTTC. Protein: CASSGDPTKQFF. Looking up the rest from reference TRBV28 and TRBJ2-1 gives the full variable domain: DVKVTQSSRYLVKRTGEKVFLECVQDMDHENMFWYRQDPGLGLRLIYFSYDVKMKEKGDIPEGYSVSREKKERFSLILESASTNQTSMYLCASSGDPTKQFFGPGTRLTVL.

At least ten counts were recorded for this clonotype. CDR3 nucleotides: TGTGCCAGCAGCCCCGGGACTAGCGGGGCTTACGAGCAGTACTTC. Translating gives CASSPGTSGAYEQYF. The chain employs TRBV7-2 and TRBJ2-7, with 13 bases identical to TRBD2. The CDR3 totals 15 residues. Germline V gives CDR1 SGHTA, CDR2 FQGNSA. V lost 5 bases to trimming and J lost 4 bases; unmatched junction nucleotides: 5.

There are many counts of this clonotype. V and J are TRBV16 and TRBJ2-2; D might be TRBD2 (7 bases). Trimming cost V 4 bases and J 0 bases, with 12 bases left between them. The germline CDR1 and CDR2 sequences are KGHSY and FQNENV. There are 16 residues in the CDR3. As DNA, the CDR3 is TGTGCCAGCAGCCTCTACGGGGGGCCGAACACCGGGGAGCTGTTTTTT. It encodes CASSLYGGPNTGELFF.

Many counts were recorded for this clonotype. The genes are TRBV7-6 and TRBJ2-7; tentative D call: TRBD2 (6 bases). The V end lost 2 bases, the J end lost 4 bases, and 12 bases lay between the germline ends. The CDR3 loop spans 14 amino acids. Germline lookup yields CDR1 SGHVS and CDR2 FNYEAQ. The CDR3 protein is CASSLRRGGYEQYF. The CDR3 nucleotides read TGTGCCAGCAGCTTAAGGAGGGGAGGTTACGAGCAGTACTTC.

This clonotype has just a few counts. The chain links TRBV12-3 or TRBV12-4 to TRBJ1-4, with D maybe TRBD1 (6 bases). This CDR3 is built from 17 residues. The ends were cut back, 7 bases at V and 4 bases at J, with 22 bases in the middle. The CDR3 bases are TGTGCCAGCACTCCAAGCCCCCCGGGACACATTAATGAAAAACTGTTTTTT. It yields the protein CASTPSPPGHINEKLFF.

This clonotype was counted a few times. This chain connects TRBV7-9 to TRBJ2-5; 9 bases are a match to TRBD1. CDR1 and CDR2 from the germline V gene are SEHNR and FQNEAQ (reference sequence). The CDR3 consists of 16 residues. The trim removed 7 bases at V and 1 base at J, leaving 10 bases unmatched. CDR3 protein: CASILAGTGFQETQYF. The DNA of the CDR3 is TGTGCCAGCATCTTGGCGGGGACAGGGTTCCAAGAGACCCAGTACTTC.

V usage is TRBV28 and J usage is TRBJ2-7; 8 bases are a match to TRBD1. CDR1 is MDHEN, CDR2 SYDVKM, per germline. The length of the CDR3 is 13 residues. The chain's CDR3 is CASSSTLRTGPNV. For the CDR3, the DNA is TGTGCCAGCAGCTCCACCCTCCGGACAGGGCCGAACGTC.

The chain is built from TRBV4-3 and TRBJ2-5; D might be TRBD1 (6 bases). V lost 6 bases and J lost 0, with 11 bases in between. Germline CDR1 and CDR2: LGHNA and YSLEER. This CDR3 is 14 amino acids long. The CDR3 is CASSPWDNQETQYF. CDR3 nucleotide sequence: TGCGCCAGCAGTCCTTGGGACAACCAAGAGACCCAGTACTTC.